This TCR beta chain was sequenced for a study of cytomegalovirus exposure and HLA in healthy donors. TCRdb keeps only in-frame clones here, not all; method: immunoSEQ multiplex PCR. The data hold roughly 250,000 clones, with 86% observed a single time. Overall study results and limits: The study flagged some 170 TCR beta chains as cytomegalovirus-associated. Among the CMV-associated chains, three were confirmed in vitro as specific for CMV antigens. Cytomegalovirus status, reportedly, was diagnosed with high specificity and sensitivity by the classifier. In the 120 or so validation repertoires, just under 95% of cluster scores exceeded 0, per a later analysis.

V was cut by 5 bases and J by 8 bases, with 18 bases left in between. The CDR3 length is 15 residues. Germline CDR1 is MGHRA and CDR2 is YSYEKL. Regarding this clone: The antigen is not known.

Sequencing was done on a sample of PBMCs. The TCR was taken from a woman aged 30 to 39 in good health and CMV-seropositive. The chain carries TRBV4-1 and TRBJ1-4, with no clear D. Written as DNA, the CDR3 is TGCGCCAGCAGCTCCGAGCCCTTCCTACGGGAAAAACTGTTTTTT. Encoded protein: CASSSEPFLREKLFF.